This T cell receptor beta chain was profiled in a study of regulatory T cells in long-lasting Graves disease. This clonotype showed up many times. Time point noted: newly diagnosed GD, antithyroid drugs for less than 3 months. The TCR library was made from RNA extracted from PBMCs. iRepertoire HTBI primers and Arm-PCR of CDR3 regions built TCR beta libraries. In the source study's methods: About 60 TRBV and about 15 TRBJ segments were identified across samples. TCRdb ran MiXCR on the multiplex PCR reads and lists one entry per CDR3 protein. The V and J calls, along with clone size, are taken from TCRdb and not from the paper's own processing. The repertoire has a few hundred thousand distinct CDR3 sequences, over 15% of them found once; the top ten carry roughly 27%. The sample was also linked to a second study, of T cells in Graves' hyperthyroidism and ophthalmopathy. That work adds: Hyperthyroidism patients were newly diagnosed, had disease duration under 2 months, and were aged 18 to 65 years. Uncontrolled infections, other autoimmune diseases, pregnancy or lactation led to exclusion of patients.

The sequences come from peripheral blood mononuclear cells (PBMCs), collected at new diagnosis, from a patient treated with antithyroid drugs. The sequence was obtained from a man in his forties or fifties with Graves disease.

The CDR3: CASSLGHPRADTQYF. For the CDR3, the DNA is TGTGCCAGCAGCCTGGGACACCCCCGGGCGGATACGCAGTATTTT. The V call is TRBV3-1, the J call TRBJ2-3, with D perhaps matching TRBD1 (6 bases). The CDR3 extends over 15 amino acids. Trimming stripped 4 bases from V and 6 bases from J, with 17 bases between. From germline, CDR1 is LGHDT and CDR2 YNNKEL (reference sequence).